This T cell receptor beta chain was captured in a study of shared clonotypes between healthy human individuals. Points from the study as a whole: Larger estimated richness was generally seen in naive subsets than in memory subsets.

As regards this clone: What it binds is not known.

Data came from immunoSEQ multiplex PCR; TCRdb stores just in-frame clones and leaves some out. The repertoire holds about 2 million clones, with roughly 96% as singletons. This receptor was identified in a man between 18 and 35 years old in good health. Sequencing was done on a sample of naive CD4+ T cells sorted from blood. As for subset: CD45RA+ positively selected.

In nucleotides, the CDR3 is TGCGCCAGCAACTCGGGACTAGCGGGACTTGAGCAGTTCTTC. Amino acid sequence: CASNSGLAGLEQFF. The J gene is TRBJ2-1, the V gene TRBV5-1; 13 nucleotides align to TRBD2. In germline, CDR1 is SGHRS, CDR2 YFSETQ. CDR3 length: 14 residues. The J segment lost 9 bases and the V segment lost 6 bases, leaving 6 bases of the junction unmatched.